These 27 T cell receptor beta chains originate from one sample sequenced in a study of blood T cell repertoires in COVID-19. Only in-frame clones appear in the TCRdb table, and some are missing; sequencing was by immunoSEQ multiplex PCR. The repertoire has about 110,000 clones, more than 75% of them found once; the top ten carry about 4.5%. Sequences were obtained from peripheral blood. All receptors derive from a man aged 35 to 55 with acute or convalescent COVID-19.

This clone was observed once. The V call is TRBV7-2, the J call TRBJ2-3; no reliable D call. The CDR3 length is 15 residues. Trimming left V 0 bases short and J 0 bases short, with 7 bases between. The germline V gene encodes CDR1 SGHTA and CDR2 FQGNSA. CDR3 sequence: CASSLAQVSTDTQYF. CDR3 bases: TGTGCCAGCAGCTTAGCCCAGGTTAGCACAGATACGCAGTATTTT.

The genes are TRBV11-1 and TRBJ1-2, with TRBD1 matching 9 bases. The length of the CDR3 is 14 residues. Germline CDR1 reads SGHAT; CDR2 reads FQDESV (reference sequence). The J segment lost 5 bases and the V segment lost 4 bases, leaving 5 bases of the junction unmatched. CDR3 residues: CASSSTGTGYGYTF. For the CDR3, the DNA is TGTGCCAGCAGCTCAACCGGGACAGGGTATGGCTACACCTTC. Full variable domain (outside the CDR3, taken from reference TRBV11-1 and TRBJ1-2): EAEVAQSPRYKITEKSQAVAFWCDPISGHATLYWYRQILGQGPELLVQFQDESVVDDSQLPKDRFSAERLKGVDSTLKIQPAELGDSAMYLCASSSTGTGYGYTFGSGTRLTVV.

This chain uses TRBV3-1 (or the pseudogene TRBV3-2) with TRBJ2-7, with no clear D. The CDR3 runs to 14 residues. Trimming took off 0 bases at V and 0 bases at J, with 6 bases between the two ends. Germline CDR1 is LGHDT and CDR2 is YNNKEL (reference sequence). The CDR3 DNA reads TGTGCCAGCAGCCAAGATCTGAGCTCCTACGAGCAGTACTTC. Amino acids: CASSQDLSSYEQYF.

The chain employs TRBV10-1 and TRBJ1-6, with a weak D call TRBD1 (5 bases). V was cut by 0 bases and J by 10 bases, with 16 bases left in between. Germline-derived CDR1 and CDR2 are WNHNN and SYGVQD (reference sequence). CDR3 size: 16 residues. The CDR3 region is CASSESGEGLGSPLHF. CDR3 sequence (DNA): TGCGCCAGCAGTGAGTCGGGGGAGGGGTTAGGATCACCCCTCCACTTT.

The genes are TRBV9 and TRBJ1-3; 7 positions agree with TRBD1. Germline V CDR1 and CDR2: SGDLS, YYNGEE. This CDR3 region has 19 residues. Trimming cost V 4 bases and J 3 bases; bases outside gene matches: 19. This CDR3 is CASSSTGKEGRGFGNTIYF. The CDR3 DNA reads as TGTGCCAGCAGCTCCACCGGAAAGGAGGGCAGGGGGTTTGGAAACACCATATATTTT. Full variable domain (remainder filled in from reference TRBV9 and TRBJ1-3): DSGVTQTPKHLITATGQRVTLRCSPRSGDLSVYWYQQSLDQGLQFLIQYYNGEERAKGNILERFSAQQFPDLHSELNLSSLELGDSALYFCASSSTGKEGRGFGNTIYFGEGSWLTVV.

This clone was observed a few times. The chain couples TRBV2 to TRBJ1-5; the D gene is possibly TRBD1 (5 bases). CDR1 and CDR2 (germline): SNHLY, FYNNEI. V lost 3 bases and J lost 6, with 9 bases in between. The CDR3 extends over 13 amino acids. CDR3 region: CASSDRVGQPQHF. CDR3 coding DNA: TGTGCCAGCAGTGACAGGGTTGGTCAGCCCCAGCATTTT. The variable domain in full, with the rest retrieved from reference TRBV2 and TRBJ1-5, is EPEVTQTPSHQVTQMGQEVILRCVPISNHLYFYWYRQILGQKVEFLVSFYNNEISEKSEIFDDQFSVERPDGSNFTLKIRSTKLEDSAMYFCASSDRVGQPQHFGDGTRLSIL.

V and J are TRBV19 and TRBJ1-2, with a tentative D call TRBD1 (5 bases). Germline V CDR1 and CDR2: LNHDA, SQIVND (reference sequence). The CDR3 runs 14 residues. Trimming took 3 bases from V and 7 from J, leaving 15 bases between them. CDR3 residues: CASSIGQGRSGYTF. CDR3 DNA: TGTGCCAGTAGTATTGGGCAGGGTCGGTCTGGCTACACCTTC. Variable domain in full (rest from reference TRBV19 and TRBJ1-2): DGGITQSPKYLFRKEGQNVTLSCEQNLNHDAMYWYRQDPGQGLRLIYYSQIVNDFQKGDIAEGYSVSREKKESFPLTVTSAQKNPTAFYLCASSIGQGRSGYTFGSGTRLTVV.

The V gene is TRBV5-1, the J gene TRBJ2-1, with a weak D call TRBD2 (5 bases). This CDR3 region has 14 residues. Germline-derived CDR1 and CDR2 are SGHRS and YFSETQ. Deletions cut 4 bases from V and 6 bases from J, with 14 bases between. The DNA of the CDR3 is TGCGCCAGCAGCAACCGAAGGGAGACCAATGAGCAGTTCTTC. Amino acid sequence: CASSNRRETNEQFF.

Here the CDR3 reads CASSLARGGVEGYTF. CDR3 DNA: TGCGCCAGCAGCTTGGCCAGGGGCGGTGTAGAAGGCTACACCTTC. The chain combines TRBV5-1 with TRBJ1-2, with D maybe TRBD1 (6 bases). The germline CDR1 and CDR2 sequences are SGHRS and YFSETQ. This CDR3 has 15 residues. V lost 0 bases, J lost 8 bases, and 17 bases lay in between.

The CDR3 nucleotides are TGTGCCTGGAATAGACAGGGGAGCGGTGGCAATCAGCCCCAGCATTTT. It is translated as CAWNRQGSGGNQPQHF. This chain links TRBV30 with TRBJ1-5; 8 bases match TRBD1. Trimming removed 4 bases from V and 2 bases from J; junction bases left unmatched: 10. Germline V gene data show CDR1 as GTSNPN and CDR2 as SVGIG (reference sequence). This CDR3 comprises 16 residues.

This clone is a singleton in its sample. The J gene is TRBJ1-1, the V gene TRBV10-3; D is uncertain. This CDR3 comprises 13 residues. Trimming removed 5 bases at V and 6 bases at J, with 13 bases between. Germline values: CDR1 ENHRY, CDR2 SYGVKD. CDR3 amino acids: CAISPGSGSEAFF. For the CDR3, the DNA is TGTGCCATCAGTCCGGGGTCAGGTTCTGAAGCTTTCTTT.

This clone was recorded only once. The chain employs TRBV18 and TRBJ1-4, with D unclear. Germline V gene sequence: CDR1 KGHSH, CDR2 LQKENI. The CDR3 covers 12 residues. Trimming stripped 5 bases from V and 13 bases from J, with 14 bases between. DNA of the CDR3: TGTGCCAGCTCATCCCAGGCCATGAGACTGTTTTTT. The encoded protein is CASSSQAMRLFF.

The genes are TRBV30 and TRBJ1-4; D perhaps matches TRBD1 (6 bases). The CDR3 has 14 residues. The germline CDR1 and CDR2 sequences are GTSNPN and SVGIG (reference sequence). The V and J ends lost 2 bases and 8 bases respectively, with 15 bases between them. The DNA for the CDR3 is TGTGCCTGGAGTTTCCGGGACATGGGGGAAAAACTGTTTTTT. It encodes CAWSFRDMGEKLFF.

V is TRBV7-2 and J is TRBJ1-2; TRBD1 agrees at 7 bases. CDR3 size: 15 residues. Germline V gene lookup returns CDR1 SGHTA and CDR2 FQGNSA. The V segment lost 3 bases and the J segment 0 bases; nucleotides outside the gene matches: 4. Here the CDR3 DNA reads TGTGCCAGCAGCTTCGGGACAGCTACTAACTATGGCTACACCTTC. It specifies CASSFGTATNYGYTF. The full variable domain, completed using reference TRBV7-2 and TRBJ1-2, is GAGVSQSPSNKVTEKGKDVELRCDPISGHTALYWYRQSLGQGLEFLIYFQGNSAPDKSGLPSDRFSAERTGGSVSTLTIQRTQQEDSAVYLCASSFGTATNYGYTFGSGTRLTVV.

By proportion, this clone is medium-sized. The rearrangement links TRBV3-1 (or the pseudogene TRBV3-2) to TRBJ1-1; D gene unclear. The length of the CDR3 is 16 residues. The germline V gene has CDR1 LGHDT and CDR2 YNNKEL (reference sequence). V was trimmed by 0 bases and J by 2 bases, leaving 13 bases between them. For the CDR3, the DNA is TGTGCCAGCAGCCAAGATCTGTACAGCCTAAACACTGAAGCTTTCTTT. Residues: CASSQDLYSLNTEAFF.

V and J are TRBV5-4 and TRBJ2-7; TRBD1 is a possible D gene (5 bases). The germline V gene has CDR1 SGHNT and CDR2 YYREEE (reference sequence). The V gene lost 4 bases and the J gene lost 2 bases, with 13 bases spanning the gap. The CDR3 is 14 amino acids. The CDR3 is CASSVQDPAYEQYF. Here the CDR3 DNA reads TGTGCCAGCAGCGTACAGGACCCCGCCTACGAGCAGTACTTC.

This chain joins TRBV11-2 and TRBJ1-3; D remains unclear. Trimming pared 3 bases from V and 3 bases from J, leaving 9 bases between. The CDR3 spans 14 residues. Germline V gene data show CDR1 as SGHAT and CDR2 as FQNNGV. This CDR3 is CASSLLGLGNTIYF. Here the CDR3 DNA reads TGTGCCAGCAGCTTGTTGGGCCTTGGAAACACCATATATTTT.

The V call is TRBV2, the J call TRBJ1-2, with 8 bases matching TRBD1. CDR3 length: 16 amino acids. V lost 3 bases, J lost 3 bases, and 9 bases stayed unmatched. Per germline, CDR1 SNHLY and CDR2 FYNNEI. As DNA, the CDR3 is TGTGCCAGCAGTGATGGGGACGCAGGGGGCGACTATGGCTACACCTTC. Protein: CASSDGDAGGDYGYTF.

This sequence joins TRBV15 and TRBJ1-1, with D hard to call. The germline V and J ends were trimmed by 5 bases and 5 bases, with 9 bases remaining between them. Germline-derived CDR1 and CDR2 are LNHNV and YYDKDF (reference sequence). The CDR3 runs 12 residues. CDR3 sequence: CATSAGRTEAFF. For the CDR3, the DNA is TGTGCCACCAGCGCCGGGAGGACTGAAGCTTTCTTT.

This sequence joins TRBV14 and TRBJ1-4; 10 nucleotides align to TRBD1. Trimming at V came to 3 bases and at J to 0 bases, leaving 13 bases not matched to a gene. Germline V gene data show CDR1 as SGHDN and CDR2 as FVKESK. CDR3 length equals 20 residues. The CDR3 spells CASSQEAPGQGYATNEKLFF. The CDR3 nucleotides are TGTGCCAGCAGCCAGGAAGCCCCGGGACAGGGGTACGCAACTAATGAAAAACTGTTTTTT.

The CDR3 DNA reads TGTGCCAGCTCACCCGCGACTAGTCTAAGTACAGATACGCAGTATTTT. Translating it yields CASSPATSLSTDTQYF. The chain is built from TRBV18 and TRBJ2-3, with a tentative D call TRBD2 (6 bases). Trimming took off 3 bases at V and 3 bases at J, with 16 bases between the two ends. The CDR3 consists of 16 residues. Germline CDR1 reads KGHSH; CDR2 reads LQKENI.

The genes are TRBV10-3 and TRBJ2-2; a weak D match, TRBD1 (6 bases). The germline gives CDR1 ENHRY, CDR2 SYGVKD. The CDR3 is 14 residues long. V was pared by 6 bases and J by 0 bases, with 8 bases between. The CDR3 DNA reads as TGTGCCATCAGGACAGGTTCGAACACCGGGGAGCTGTTTTTT. Translation: CAIRTGSNTGELFF.

The CDR3 is CASSGGLAGSYNEQFF. As DNA, the CDR3 is TGCGCCAGCAGCGGGGGACTAGCGGGATCCTACAATGAGCAGTTCTTC. V is TRBV5-1 and J is TRBJ2-1; 13 bases are a match to TRBD2. Per germline, CDR1 SGHRS and CDR2 YFSETQ. Germline trimming cut 4 bases from V and 1 base from J; bases unmatched to any gene: 2. The CDR3 is made up of 16 amino acids.

This chain joins TRBV5-6 and TRBJ1-3; weak D call: TRBD1 (5 bases). CDR1 SGHDT and CDR2 YYEEEE come from the germline V gene. V gave up 4 bases and J gave up 3 bases, with 11 bases separating them. There are 14 residues in the CDR3. Here the CDR3 reads CASSPGGVGNTIYF. Written as DNA, the CDR3 is TGTGCCAGCAGCCCTGGGGGGGTTGGAAACACCATATATTTT.

In DNA form, the CDR3 reads TGTGCCAGCAGTTTCCTCGGACAGACCTACGAGCAGTACTTC. It is translated as CASSFLGQTYEQYF. The V call is TRBV27, the J call TRBJ2-7; TRBD1 is a possible D gene (6 bases). Germline CDR1 MNHEY, CDR2 SMNVEV (reference sequence). V was cut by 3 bases and J by 2 bases, with 11 bases left in between. The CDR3 runs 14 residues.

The table lists this clone with a few counts. The gene calls are TRBV19 and TRBJ1-3, with D maybe TRBD1 (6 bases). The CDR3 is 16 residues long. Trimming stripped 3 bases from V and 0 bases from J, with 12 bases between. Germline V gene sequence: CDR1 LNHDA, CDR2 SQIVND (reference sequence). The CDR3 coding sequence is TGTGCCAGTAGTATTTTTCGGGACACCTCTGGAAACACCATATATTTT. Translation gives CASSIFRDTSGNTIYF.

The CDR3 sequence: CASRLGQNSYEQYF. The CDR3 region has the DNA TGCGCCAGCAGACTGGGACAGAACTCCTACGAGCAGTACTTC. V usage is TRBV5-1 and J usage is TRBJ2-7, with 7 bases matching TRBD1. The CDR3 has 14 residues. V shed 5 bases and J 0 bases; nucleotides not matched to a gene: 5. Germline CDR1 is SGHRS and CDR2 is YFSETQ.